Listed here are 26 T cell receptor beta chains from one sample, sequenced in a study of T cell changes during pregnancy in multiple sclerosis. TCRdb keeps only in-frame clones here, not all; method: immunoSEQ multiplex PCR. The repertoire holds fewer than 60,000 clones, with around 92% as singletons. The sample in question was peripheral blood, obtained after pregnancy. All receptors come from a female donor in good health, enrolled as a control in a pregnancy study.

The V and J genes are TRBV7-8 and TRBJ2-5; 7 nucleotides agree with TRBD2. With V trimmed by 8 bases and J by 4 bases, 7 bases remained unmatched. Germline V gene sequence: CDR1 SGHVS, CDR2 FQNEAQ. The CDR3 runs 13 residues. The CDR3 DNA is TGTGCCAGCCTGATAGCGGGCGGAGAGACCCAGTACTTC. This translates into CASLIAGGETQYF.

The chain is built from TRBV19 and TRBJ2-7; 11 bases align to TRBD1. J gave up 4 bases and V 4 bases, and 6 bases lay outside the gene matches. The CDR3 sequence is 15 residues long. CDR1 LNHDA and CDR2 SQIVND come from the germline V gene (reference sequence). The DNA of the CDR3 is TGTGCCAGTAGTACCGGGACAGGGGGTGGGTACGAGCAGTACTTC. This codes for CASSTGTGGGYEQYF.

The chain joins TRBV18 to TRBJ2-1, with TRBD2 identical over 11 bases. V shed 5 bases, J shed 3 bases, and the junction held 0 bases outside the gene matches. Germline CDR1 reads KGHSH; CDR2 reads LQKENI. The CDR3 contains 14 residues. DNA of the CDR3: TGTGCCAGCTCAACTAGCGGGAGCTACAATGAGCAGTTCTTC. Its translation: CASSTSGSYNEQFF. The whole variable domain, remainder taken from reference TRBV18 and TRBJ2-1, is NAGVMQNPRHLVRRRGQEARLRCSPMKGHSHVYWYRQLPEEGLKFMVYLQKENIIDESGMPKERFSAEFPKEGPSILRIQQVVRGDSAAYFCASSTSGSYNEQFFGPGTRLTVL.

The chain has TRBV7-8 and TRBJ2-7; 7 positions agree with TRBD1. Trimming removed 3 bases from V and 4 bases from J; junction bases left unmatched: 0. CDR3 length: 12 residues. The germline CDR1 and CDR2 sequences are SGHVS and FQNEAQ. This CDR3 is CASSLGQYEQYF. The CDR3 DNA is TGTGCCAGCAGCTTGGGACAGTACGAGCAGTACTTC.

The DNA for the CDR3 is TGCGCCAGCAGCTACCGATGGGACAGGGGCATGAACACTGAAGCTTTCTTT. Translated, it gives CASSYRWDRGMNTEAFF. V usage is TRBV5-1 and J usage is TRBJ1-1, with TRBD1 matching 10 bases. This CDR3 has 17 amino acids. J was trimmed by 0 bases and V by 3 bases; bases with no gene match: 8. Germline CDR1 and CDR2: SGHRS and YFSETQ.

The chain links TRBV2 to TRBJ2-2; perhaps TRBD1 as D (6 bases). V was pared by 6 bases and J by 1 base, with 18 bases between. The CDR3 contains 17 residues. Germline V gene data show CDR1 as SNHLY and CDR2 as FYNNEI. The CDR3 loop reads CASSVATTGKNTGELFF. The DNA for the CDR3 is TGTGCCAGCAGCGTCGCCACCACAGGGAAGAACACCGGGGAGCTGTTTTTT.

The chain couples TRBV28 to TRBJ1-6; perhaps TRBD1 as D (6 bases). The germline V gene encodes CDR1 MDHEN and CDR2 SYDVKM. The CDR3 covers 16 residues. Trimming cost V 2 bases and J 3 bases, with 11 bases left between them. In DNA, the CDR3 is TGTGCCAGCAGTTTAGAAGTAGGGGGCTATAATTCACCCCTCCACTTT. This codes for CASSLEVGGYNSPLHF.

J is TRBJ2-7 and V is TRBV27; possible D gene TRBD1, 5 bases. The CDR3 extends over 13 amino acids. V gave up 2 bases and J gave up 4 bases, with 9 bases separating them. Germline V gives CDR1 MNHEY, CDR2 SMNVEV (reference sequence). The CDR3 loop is CASSLRQGYEQYF. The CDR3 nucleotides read TGTGCCAGCAGTTTAAGGCAGGGTTACGAGCAGTACTTC.

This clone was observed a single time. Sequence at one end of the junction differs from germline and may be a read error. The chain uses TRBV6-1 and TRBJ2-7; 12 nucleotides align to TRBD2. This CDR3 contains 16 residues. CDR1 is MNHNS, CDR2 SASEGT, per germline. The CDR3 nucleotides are TGTGCCAGCAGCGAAGGCCTAGCGGGGGGGCAAGGCGAGCAGTACTTC. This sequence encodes CASSEGLAGGQGEQYF.

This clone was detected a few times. The CDR3 region has the DNA TGTGCCAGCAGTTACGGAGGGACAGGGGGCCTCAATGAGCAGTTCTTC. Translation gives CASSYGGTGGLNEQFF. The V gene is TRBV6-5, the J gene TRBJ2-1; TRBD1 aligns across 12 bases. The V gene end was trimmed by 2 bases and the J gene end by 6 bases; junction bases not matched to a gene: 5. Germline V gene data show CDR1 as MNHEY and CDR2 as SVGAGI. This CDR3 is 16 amino acids long.

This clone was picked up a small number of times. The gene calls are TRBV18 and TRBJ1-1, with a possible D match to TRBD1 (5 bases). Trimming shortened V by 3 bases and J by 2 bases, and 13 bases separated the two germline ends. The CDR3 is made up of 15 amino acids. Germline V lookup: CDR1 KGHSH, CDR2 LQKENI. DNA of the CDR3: TGTGCCAGCTCACCTAAGACAGTAACCAACACTGAAGCTTTCTTT. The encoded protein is CASSPKTVTNTEAFF.

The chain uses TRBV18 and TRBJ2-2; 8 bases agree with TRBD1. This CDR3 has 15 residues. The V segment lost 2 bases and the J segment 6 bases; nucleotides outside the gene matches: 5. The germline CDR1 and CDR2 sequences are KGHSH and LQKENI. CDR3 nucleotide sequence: TGTGCCAGCTCACCAACAGGACAGGGCGCCGGGGAGCTGTTTTTT. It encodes CASSPTGQGAGELFF.

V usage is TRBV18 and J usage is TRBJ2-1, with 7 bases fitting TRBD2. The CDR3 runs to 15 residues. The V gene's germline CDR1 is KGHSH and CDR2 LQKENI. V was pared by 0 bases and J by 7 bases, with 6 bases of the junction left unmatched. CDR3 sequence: CASSPPGAGVNEQFF. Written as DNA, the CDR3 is TGTGCCAGCTCACCACCTGGCGCGGGGGTTAATGAGCAGTTCTTC.

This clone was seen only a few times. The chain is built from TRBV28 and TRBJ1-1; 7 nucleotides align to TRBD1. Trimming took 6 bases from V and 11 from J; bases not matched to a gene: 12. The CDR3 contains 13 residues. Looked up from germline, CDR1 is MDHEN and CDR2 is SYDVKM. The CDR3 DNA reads TGTGCCAGCAGCCACATCGAGGGGGCTGCGGCTTTCTTT. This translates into CASSHIEGAAAFF.

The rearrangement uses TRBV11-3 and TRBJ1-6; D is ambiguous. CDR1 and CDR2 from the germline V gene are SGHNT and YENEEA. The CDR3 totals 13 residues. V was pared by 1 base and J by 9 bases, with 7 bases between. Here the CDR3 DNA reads TGTGCCAGCAGCTTAGTGCCGGGTTCACCCCTCCACTTT. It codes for CASSLVPGSPLHF.

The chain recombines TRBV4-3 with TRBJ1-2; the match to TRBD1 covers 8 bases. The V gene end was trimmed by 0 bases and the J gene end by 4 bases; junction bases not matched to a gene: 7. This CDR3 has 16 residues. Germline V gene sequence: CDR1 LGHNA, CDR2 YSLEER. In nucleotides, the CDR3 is TGCGCCAGCAGCCAAGATATGCGGACAGGGATCTATGGCTACACCTTC. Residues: CASSQDMRTGIYGYTF.

The CDR3 sequence: CASSLQGARNQPQHF. Written as DNA, the CDR3 is TGTGCCAGCAGTTTACAGGGGGCTCGCAATCAGCCCCAGCATTTT. The rearrangement joins TRBV28 to TRBJ1-5; 8 nucleotides agree with TRBD1. The CDR3 extends over 15 amino acids. With 2 bases clipped from V and 2 bases from J, the junction kept 2 bases outside the gene matches. The V gene's germline CDR1 is MDHEN and CDR2 SYDVKM.

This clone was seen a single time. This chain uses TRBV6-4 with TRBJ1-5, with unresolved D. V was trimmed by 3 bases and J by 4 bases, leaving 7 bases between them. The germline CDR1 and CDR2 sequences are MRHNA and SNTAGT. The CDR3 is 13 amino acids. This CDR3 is CASSDEVNQPQHF. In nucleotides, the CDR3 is TGTGCCAGCAGTGATGAGGTGAATCAGCCCCAGCATTTT.

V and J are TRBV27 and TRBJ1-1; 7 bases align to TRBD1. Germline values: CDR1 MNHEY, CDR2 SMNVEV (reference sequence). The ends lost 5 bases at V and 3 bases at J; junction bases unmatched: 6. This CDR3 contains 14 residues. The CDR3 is CASSIGGSDTEAFF. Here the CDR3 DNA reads TGTGCCAGCAGTATAGGGGGCTCGGACACTGAAGCTTTCTTT.

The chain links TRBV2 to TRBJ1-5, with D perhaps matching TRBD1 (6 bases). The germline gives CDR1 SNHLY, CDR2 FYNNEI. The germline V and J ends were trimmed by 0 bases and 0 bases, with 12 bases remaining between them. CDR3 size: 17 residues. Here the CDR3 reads CASSEALGQYSNQPQHF. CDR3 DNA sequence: TGTGCCAGCAGTGAAGCCCTAGGACAGTATAGCAATCAGCCCCAGCATTTT.

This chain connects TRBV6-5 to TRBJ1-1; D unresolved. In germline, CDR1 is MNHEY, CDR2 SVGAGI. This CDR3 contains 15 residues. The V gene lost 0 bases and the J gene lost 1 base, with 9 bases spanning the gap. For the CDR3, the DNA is TGTGCCAGCAGTTACTCCCAGGCTACGAACACTGAAGCTTTCTTT. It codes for CASSYSQATNTEAFF.

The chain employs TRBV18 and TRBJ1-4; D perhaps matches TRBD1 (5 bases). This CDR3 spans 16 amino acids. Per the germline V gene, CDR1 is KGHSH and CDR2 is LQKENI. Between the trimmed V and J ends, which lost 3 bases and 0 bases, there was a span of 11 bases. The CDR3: CASSPRQLTTNEKLFF. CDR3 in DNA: TGTGCCAGCTCACCGCGACAGCTTACAACTAATGAAAAACTGTTTTTT.

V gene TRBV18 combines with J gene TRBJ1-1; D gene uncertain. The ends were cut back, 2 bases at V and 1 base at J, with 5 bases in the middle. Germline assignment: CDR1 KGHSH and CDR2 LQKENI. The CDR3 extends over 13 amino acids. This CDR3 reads CASSPGGNTEAFF. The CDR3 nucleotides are TGTGCCAGCTCACCAGGAGGGAACACTGAAGCTTTCTTT.

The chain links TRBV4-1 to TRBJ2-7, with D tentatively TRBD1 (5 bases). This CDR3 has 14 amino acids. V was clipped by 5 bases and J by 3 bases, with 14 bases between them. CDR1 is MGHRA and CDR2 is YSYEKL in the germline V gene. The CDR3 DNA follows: TGCGCCAGCAGCAGGATGCAGGGCTACTACGAGCAGTACTTC. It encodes CASSRMQGYYEQYF.

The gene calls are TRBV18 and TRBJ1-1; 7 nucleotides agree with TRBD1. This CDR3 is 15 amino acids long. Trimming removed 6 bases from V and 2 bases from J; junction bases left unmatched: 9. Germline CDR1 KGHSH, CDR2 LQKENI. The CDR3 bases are TGTGCCAGCTCCGCCCGGGGACAGTTAAACACTGAAGCTTTCTTT. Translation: CASSARGQLNTEAFF. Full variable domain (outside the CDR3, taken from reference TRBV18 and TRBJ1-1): NAGVMQNPRHLVRRRGQEARLRCSPMKGHSHVYWYRQLPEEGLKFMVYLQKENIIDESGMPKERFSAEFPKEGPSILRIQQVVRGDSAAYFCASSARGQLNTEAFFGQGTRLTVV.

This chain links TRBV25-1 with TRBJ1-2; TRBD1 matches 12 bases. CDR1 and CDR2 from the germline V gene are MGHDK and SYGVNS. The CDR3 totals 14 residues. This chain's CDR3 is CASEGTGGFRGYTF. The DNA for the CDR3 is TGTGCTAGCGAGGGGACAGGGGGCTTCAGGGGCTACACCTTC.